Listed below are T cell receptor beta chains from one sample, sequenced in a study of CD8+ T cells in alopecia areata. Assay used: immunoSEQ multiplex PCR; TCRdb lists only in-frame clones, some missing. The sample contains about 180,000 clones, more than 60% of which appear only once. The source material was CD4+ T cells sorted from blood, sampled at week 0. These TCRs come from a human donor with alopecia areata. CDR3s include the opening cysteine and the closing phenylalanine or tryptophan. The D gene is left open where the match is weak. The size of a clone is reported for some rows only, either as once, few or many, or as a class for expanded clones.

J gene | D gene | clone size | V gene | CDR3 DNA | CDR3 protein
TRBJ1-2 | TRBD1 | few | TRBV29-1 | TGCAGCGCCATTACCCCAGGGACAGTCGATGGCTACACCTTC | CSAITPGTVDGYTF
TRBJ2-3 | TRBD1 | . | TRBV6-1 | TGTGCCAGCAGTGAGAAGGGTATCGGGACAGGGTACACAGATACGCAGTATTTT | CASSEKGIGTGYTDTQYF
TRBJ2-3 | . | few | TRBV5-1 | TGCGCCAGCAGCTTCGGGAGCACAGATACGCAGTATTTT | CASSFGSTDTQYF
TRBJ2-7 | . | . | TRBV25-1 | TGTGCCAGCAGTGAGGGCTACGAGCAGTACTTC | CASSEGYEQYF
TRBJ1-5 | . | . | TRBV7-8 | TGTGCCAGCAGCCCCGTGGGCGGGACTAGCAATCAGCCCCAGCATTTT | CASSPVGGTSNQPQHF
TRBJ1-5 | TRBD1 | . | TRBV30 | TGTGCCTGGAGTGTACTTCGCCCCGGGACAGGGAATGATCAGCCCCAGCATTTT | CAWSVLRPGTGNDQPQHF
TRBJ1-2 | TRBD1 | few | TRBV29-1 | TGCAGCGTTGAGTCGCCAATGACAGGGAAAGGCTACACCTTC | CSVESPMTGKGYTF
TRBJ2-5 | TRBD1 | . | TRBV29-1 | TGCAGCGTCGGACAGGGGTCCGAGACCCAGTACTTC | CSVGQGSETQYF
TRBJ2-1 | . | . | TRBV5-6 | TGTGCCACCTCTCGGGCCCGCAATGAGCAGTTCTTC | CATSRARNEQFF
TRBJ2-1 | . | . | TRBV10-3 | TGTGCCACGCGAGTAACCGGTGGACTGAACAATGAGCAGTTCTTC | CATRVTGGLNNEQFF
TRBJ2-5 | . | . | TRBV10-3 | TGTGCCACCCGGGACAACTCCAACCAAGAGACCCAGTACTTC | CATRDNSNQETQYF
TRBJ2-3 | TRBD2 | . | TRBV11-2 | TGTGCCAGCAGTCCTAGACTAGCGGGCACAGATACGCAGTATTTT | CASSPRLAGTDTQYF
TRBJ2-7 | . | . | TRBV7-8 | TGTGCCAGCAGCCCCCGACAAGGATCCTACGAGCAGTACTTC | CASSPRQGSYEQYF
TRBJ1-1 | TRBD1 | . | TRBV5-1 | TGCGCCAGCAGCAACGTCAGGGGGCGCATCACTGAAGCTTTCTTT | CASSNVRGRITEAFF
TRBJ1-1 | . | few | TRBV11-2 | TGTGCCAGCAGCGTATCGTACAGGGCGAGGAACACTGAAGCTTTCTTT | CASSVSYRARNTEAFF
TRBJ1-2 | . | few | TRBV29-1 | TGCAGCGTTGGGGGCTACACCTTC | CSVGGYTF
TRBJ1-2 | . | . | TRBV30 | TGTGCCTGGAGTGTGCCGGGACCGAACTATGGCTACACCTTC | CAWSVPGPNYGYTF
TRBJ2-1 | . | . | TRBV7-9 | TGTGCCAGCAGCTTGGTCAATGAGCAGTTCTTC | CASSLVNEQFF
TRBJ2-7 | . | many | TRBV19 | TGTGCCAGTAGTATTCACCCTCAAGGACAGAGTTACGAGCAGTACTTC | CASSIHPQGQSYEQYF
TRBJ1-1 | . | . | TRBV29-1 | TGCAGCGTTGAGGGAGGACCAGGCGCTGAAGCTTTCTTT | CSVEGGPGAEAFF
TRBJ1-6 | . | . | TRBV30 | TGTGCCTGGATTGGGCAGGAGGGATCACCCCTCCACTTT | CAWIGQEGSPLHF